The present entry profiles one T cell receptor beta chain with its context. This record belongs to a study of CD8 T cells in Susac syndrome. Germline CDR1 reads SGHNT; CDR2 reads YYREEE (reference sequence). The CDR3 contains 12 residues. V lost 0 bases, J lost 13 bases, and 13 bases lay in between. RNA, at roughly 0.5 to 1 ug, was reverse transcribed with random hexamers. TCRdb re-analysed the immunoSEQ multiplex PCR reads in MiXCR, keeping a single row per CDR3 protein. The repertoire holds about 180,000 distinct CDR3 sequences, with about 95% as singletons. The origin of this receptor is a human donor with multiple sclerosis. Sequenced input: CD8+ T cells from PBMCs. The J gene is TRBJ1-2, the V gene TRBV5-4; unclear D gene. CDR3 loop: CASSLDLGSCTF. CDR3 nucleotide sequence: TGTGCCAGCAGCTTGGATCTAGGGAGTTGCACCTTC.